This TCR beta chain emerged from a study of blood T cell repertoires in COVID-19. Across the whole study: Some COVID-19 samples were acute and others convalescent; all came from the United States, Italy and Spain. Sources were T cells, B-cell-depleted T cells, or PBMCs; the material itself was cDNA or gDNA.

Germline V gives CDR1 KGHDR, CDR2 SFDVKD. The CDR3 runs to 14 residues. Deletions cut 4 bases from V and 4 bases from J, with 9 bases between. A Seattle source enrolled patients during active infection and followed them longitudinally. In the original processing: From reference gene primer amplification, estimates of nucleated cell counts were derived. Data came from immunoSEQ multiplex PCR; TCRdb stores just in-frame clones and leaves some out. V and J calls and clone size come straight from that table; D and trimming were deduced from the DNA. The sample contains 150,000 to 200,000 clones, around 80% of which appear only once.

The chain employs TRBV24-1 and TRBJ2-2; no clear D. The sample consisted of peripheral blood. The TCR originated in a woman aged 80 or older with COVID-19, enrolled during active disease. The CDR3 nucleotides read TGTGCCACCAGTGAGCCCCCGGGCACCGGGGAGCTGTTTTTT. Its translation is CATSEPPGTGELFF.